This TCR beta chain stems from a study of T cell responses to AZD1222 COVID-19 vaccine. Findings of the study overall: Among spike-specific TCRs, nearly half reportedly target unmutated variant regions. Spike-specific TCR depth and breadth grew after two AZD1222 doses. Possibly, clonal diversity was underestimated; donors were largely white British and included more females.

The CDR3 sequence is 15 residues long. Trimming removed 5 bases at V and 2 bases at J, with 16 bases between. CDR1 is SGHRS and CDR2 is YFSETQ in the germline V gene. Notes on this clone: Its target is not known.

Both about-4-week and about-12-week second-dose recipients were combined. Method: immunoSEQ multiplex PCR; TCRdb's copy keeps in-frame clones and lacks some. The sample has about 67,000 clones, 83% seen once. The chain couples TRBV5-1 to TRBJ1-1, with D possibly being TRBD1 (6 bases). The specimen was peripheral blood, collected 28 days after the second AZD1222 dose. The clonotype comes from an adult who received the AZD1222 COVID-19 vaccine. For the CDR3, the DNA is TGCGCCAGCAGTCCCACGGCGGGGACAAACACTGAAGCTTTCTTT. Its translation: CASSPTAGTNTEAFF.